This TCR beta chain stems from a study of CD8 T cells in ankylosing spondylitis. Study observations and caveats: Blood from ankylosing spondylitis patients appeared to carry a characteristic roughly 8-variant TCR beta motif.

Germline lookup yields CDR1 SGHTA and CDR2 FQGNSA. With V trimmed by 4 bases and J by 2 bases, 6 bases remained unmatched. The CDR3 loop spans 16 amino acids. TCRdb reprocessed the 5' RACE reads with MiXCR, giving one entry per CDR3 protein. The sample has about 220,000 distinct CDR3 sequences; around 7.9% are singletons. At least ten counts were recorded for this clonotype. Its antigen remains unknown. The chain couples TRBV7-2 to TRBJ2-1; TRBD2 matches at 9 bases. The TCR comes from a male donor with ankylosing spondylitis. The sample comprised blood, either unsorted or a sorted T cell fraction (not recorded which). CDR3 sequence: CASSSSSGNAYNEQFF. The CDR3 nucleotides are TGTGCCAGCAGCTCTTCTAGCGGGAATGCCTACAATGAGCAGTTCTTC. The variable domain in full, completed from reference TRBV7-2 and TRBJ2-1, reads GAGVSQSPSNKVTEKGKDVELRCDPISGHTALYWYRQSLGQGLEFLIYFQGNSAPDKSGLPSDRFSAERTGGSVSTLTIQRTQQEDSAVYLCASSSSSGNAYNEQFFGPGTRLTVL.